The present entry profiles one TCR beta chain with its context. One junction end does not reproduce the germline sequence, and a read error may be involved. With MiXCR, TCRdb reprocessed the PCR reads. The data contain roughly 71,000 clones, roughly 18% of them singletons. Not a single patient had been given any form of treatment at any point before undergoing thyroid surgery. This sample is drawn from a study of metastatic and nonmetastatic thyroid tumors. Across the study: Malignant and benign thyroid patients had repertoires compared in peripheral blood and tumor or nodule tissue.

The CDR3 has 14 amino acids. The sample was blood. The chain employs TRBV12-3 or TRBV12-4 and TRBJ2-7, with 7 bases fitting TRBD2. The clonotype originates from a female donor with papillary thyroid cancer or a benign thyroid nodule (not recorded which). Some clones in this sample may be carry-over from other donors' samples. The DNA of the CDR3 is TGTGCCAGCACTCGAGCGGGACCCTCCTATGAGCAGTACTTC. Protein sequence: CASTRAGPSYEQYF.